This T cell receptor beta chain emerged from a study of beta chain features in type 1 diabetes. Study in general: Age, gender and cell yields were similar between patients and healthy donors.

Reverse transcribing all isolated RNA meant expressed TCRB transcripts were sequenced. Clones were sequenced by immunoSEQ multiplex PCR, and TCRdb holds only the in-frame ones, with some missing. The sample has 350,000 to 400,000 clones; around 13% are singletons. The CDR3 loop spans 14 amino acids. Study observations and caveats: Significant though moderate, a shortening of TCRB CDR3s appeared in all four CD4+ subsets of Type 1 diabetes patients.

Notes on this clone: The target antigen is unknown.

The clonotype originates from a woman under 30 with type 1 diabetes. The genes are TRBV21-1 and TRBJ1-2; TRBD1, as called in the table, went unchecked against the DNA. TRBV21-1 is noted as a pseudogene. Sequenced sample: naive CD4+ T cells from blood. DNA of the CDR3: TGTGCCAGCAGCGGGCCGGACAGGGTGGTCGGCTACACCTTC. It codes for CASSGPDRVVGYTF.